This TCR beta chain was documented in a study of naive and memory T cell subsets. Both TRBC1 and TRBC2 were covered by a beta constant-region primer of two equimolar oligonucleotides. TCRdb analysed the UMI-ligation and nested PCR reads with MiXCR anew, one entry per CDR3 protein. The data hold approximately 27,000 distinct CDR3 sequences, with around 10% observed a single time. After the first PCR, alpha and beta chain libraries were processed separately. Four subsets defined by CD45RA and CD27 were sorted after CD3, CD4, CD8 and live/dead staining. The TCR was taken from a human donor in good health. The material sequenced was effector memory CD4+ T cells from blood. Sample subset: effector memory, CD45RA- CD27-.

As DNA, the CDR3 is TGCAGTGCCCCCAGTGGAGGAGTGAACACTGAAGCTTTCTTT. It translates to CSAPSGGVNTEAFF. This chain joins TRBV20-1 and TRBJ1-1, with D unresolved. Trimming removed 6 bases from V and 0 bases from J, with 14 bases in between. This CDR3 has 14 amino acids. Germline CDR1 is DFQATT and CDR2 is SNEGSKA (reference sequence).